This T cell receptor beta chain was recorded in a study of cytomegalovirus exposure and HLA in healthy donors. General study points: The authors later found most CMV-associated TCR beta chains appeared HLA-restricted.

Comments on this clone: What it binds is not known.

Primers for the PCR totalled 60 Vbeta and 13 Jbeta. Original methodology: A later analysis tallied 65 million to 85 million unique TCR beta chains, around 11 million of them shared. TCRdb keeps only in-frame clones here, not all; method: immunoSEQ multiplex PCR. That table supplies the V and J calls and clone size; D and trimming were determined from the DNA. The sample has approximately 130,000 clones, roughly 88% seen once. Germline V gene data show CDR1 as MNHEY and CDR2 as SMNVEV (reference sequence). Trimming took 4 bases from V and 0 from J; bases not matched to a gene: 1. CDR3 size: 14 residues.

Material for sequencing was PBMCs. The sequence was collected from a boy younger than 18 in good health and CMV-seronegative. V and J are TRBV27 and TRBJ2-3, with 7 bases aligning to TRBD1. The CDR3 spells CASSYRGSTDTQYF. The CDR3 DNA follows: TGTGCCAGCAGTTACAGGGGTAGCACAGATACGCAGTATTTT.